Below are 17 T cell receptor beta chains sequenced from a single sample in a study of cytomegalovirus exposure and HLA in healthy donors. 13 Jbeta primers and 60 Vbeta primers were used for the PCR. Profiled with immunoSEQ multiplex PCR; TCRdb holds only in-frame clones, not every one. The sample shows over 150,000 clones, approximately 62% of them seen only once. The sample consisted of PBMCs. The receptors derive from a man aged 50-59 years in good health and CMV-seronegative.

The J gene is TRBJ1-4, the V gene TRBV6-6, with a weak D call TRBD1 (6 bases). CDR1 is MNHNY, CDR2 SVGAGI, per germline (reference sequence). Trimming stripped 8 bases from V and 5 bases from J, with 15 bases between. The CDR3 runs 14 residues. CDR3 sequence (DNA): TGTGCCAGCGGCAAGGGAGGGGGAAATGAAAAACTGTTTTTT. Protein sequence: CASGKGGGNEKLFF.

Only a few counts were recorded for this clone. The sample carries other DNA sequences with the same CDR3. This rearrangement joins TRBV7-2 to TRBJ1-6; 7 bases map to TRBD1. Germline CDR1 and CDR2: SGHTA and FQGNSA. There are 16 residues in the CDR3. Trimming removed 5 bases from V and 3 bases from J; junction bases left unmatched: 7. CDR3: CASSPSDRFYNSPLHF. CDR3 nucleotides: TGTGCCAGCAGCCCTTCGGACAGGTTCTATAATTCACCCCTCCACTTT.

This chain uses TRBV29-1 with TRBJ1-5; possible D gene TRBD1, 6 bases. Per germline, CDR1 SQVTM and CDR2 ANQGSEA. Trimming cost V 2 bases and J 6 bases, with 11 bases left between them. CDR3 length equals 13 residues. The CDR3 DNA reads TGCAGCGTTGAACAGGGGAGTGGTCAGCCCCAGCATTTT. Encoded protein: CSVEQGSGQPQHF.

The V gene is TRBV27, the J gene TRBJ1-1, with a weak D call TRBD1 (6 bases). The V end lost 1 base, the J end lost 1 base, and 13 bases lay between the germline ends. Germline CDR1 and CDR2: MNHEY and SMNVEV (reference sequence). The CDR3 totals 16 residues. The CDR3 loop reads CASSLYSPGQNTEAFF. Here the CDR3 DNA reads TGTGCCAGCAGTTTATATTCCCCGGGACAGAACACTGAAGCTTTCTTT.

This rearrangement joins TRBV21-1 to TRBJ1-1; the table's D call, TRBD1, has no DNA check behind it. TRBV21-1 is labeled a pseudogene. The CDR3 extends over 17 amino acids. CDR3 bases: TGTGCCAGCAGCTTAGTGCCCAGACAGTCCTTAAACACTGAAGCTTTCTTT. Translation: CASSLVPRQSLNTEAFF.

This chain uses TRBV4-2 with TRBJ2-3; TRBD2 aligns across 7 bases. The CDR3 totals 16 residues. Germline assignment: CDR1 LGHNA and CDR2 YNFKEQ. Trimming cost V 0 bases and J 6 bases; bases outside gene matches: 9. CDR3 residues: CASSQDRASGGDTQYF. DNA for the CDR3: TGTGCCAGCAGCCAAGATAGGGCTAGCGGCGGGGATACGCAGTATTTT.

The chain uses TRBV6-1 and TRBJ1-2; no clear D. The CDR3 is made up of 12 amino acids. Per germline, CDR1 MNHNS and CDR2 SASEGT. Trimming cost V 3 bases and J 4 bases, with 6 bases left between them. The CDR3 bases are TGTGCCAGCAGTGACAGGTCCTATGGCTACACCTTC. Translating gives CASSDRSYGYTF.

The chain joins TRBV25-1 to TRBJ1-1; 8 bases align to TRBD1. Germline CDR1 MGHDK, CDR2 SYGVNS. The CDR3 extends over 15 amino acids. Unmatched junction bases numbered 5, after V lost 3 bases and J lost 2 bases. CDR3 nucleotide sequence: TGTGCCAGCAGTGACTTCCCAGGGGGCAACACTGAAGCTTTCTTT. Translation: CASSDFPGGNTEAFF.

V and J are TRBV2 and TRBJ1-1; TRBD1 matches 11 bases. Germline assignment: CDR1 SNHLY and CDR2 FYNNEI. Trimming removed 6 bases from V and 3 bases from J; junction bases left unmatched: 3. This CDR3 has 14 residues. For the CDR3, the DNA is TGTGCCAGCAGGTGGGACAGGGGGGACACTGAAGCTTTCTTT. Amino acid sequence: CASRWDRGDTEAFF.

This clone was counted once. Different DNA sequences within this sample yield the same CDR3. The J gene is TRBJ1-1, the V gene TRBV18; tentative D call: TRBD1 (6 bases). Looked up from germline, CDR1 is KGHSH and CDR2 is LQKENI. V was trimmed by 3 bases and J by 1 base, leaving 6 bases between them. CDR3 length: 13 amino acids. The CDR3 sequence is CASSPGQNTEAFF. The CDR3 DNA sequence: TGTGCCAGCTCACCGGGACAGAACACTGAAGCTTTCTTT.

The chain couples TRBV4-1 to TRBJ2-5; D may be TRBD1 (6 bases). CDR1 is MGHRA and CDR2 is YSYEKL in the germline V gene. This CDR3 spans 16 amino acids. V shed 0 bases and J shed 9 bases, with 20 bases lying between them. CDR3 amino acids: CASSQDGSSPPGAQYF. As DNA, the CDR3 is TGCGCCAGCAGCCAAGATGGGAGCTCCCCTCCAGGGGCCCAGTACTTC.

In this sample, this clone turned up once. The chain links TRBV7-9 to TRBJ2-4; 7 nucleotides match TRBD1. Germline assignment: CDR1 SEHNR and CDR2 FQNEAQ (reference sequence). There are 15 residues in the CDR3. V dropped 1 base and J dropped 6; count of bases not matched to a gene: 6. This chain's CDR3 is CASSLGLDRVNIQYF. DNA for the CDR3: TGTGCCAGCAGCTTAGGGCTCGACAGGGTAAACATTCAGTACTTC.

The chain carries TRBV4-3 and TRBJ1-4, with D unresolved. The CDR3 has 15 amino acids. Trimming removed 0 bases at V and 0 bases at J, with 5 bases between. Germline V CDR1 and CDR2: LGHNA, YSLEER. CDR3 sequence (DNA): TGCGCCAGCAGCCAAGACCTTGCAACTAATGAAAAACTGTTTTTT. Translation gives CASSQDLATNEKLFF.

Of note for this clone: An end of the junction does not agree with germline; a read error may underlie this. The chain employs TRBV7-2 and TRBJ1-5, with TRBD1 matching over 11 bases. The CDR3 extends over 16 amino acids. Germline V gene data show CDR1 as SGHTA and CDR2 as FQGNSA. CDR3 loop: CASSLGWTGGNQPQHF. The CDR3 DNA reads TGTGCCAGCAGCTTAGGATGGACAGGGGGCAACCAGCCCCAGCATTTT.

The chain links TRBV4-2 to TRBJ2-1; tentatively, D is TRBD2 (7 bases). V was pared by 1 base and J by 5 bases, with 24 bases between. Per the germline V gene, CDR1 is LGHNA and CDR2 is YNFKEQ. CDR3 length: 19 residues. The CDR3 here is CASSQVRGGPNRADNEQFF. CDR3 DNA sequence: TGTGCCAGCAGCCAAGTGCGCGGGGGCCCCAATCGGGCGGACAATGAGCAGTTCTTC.

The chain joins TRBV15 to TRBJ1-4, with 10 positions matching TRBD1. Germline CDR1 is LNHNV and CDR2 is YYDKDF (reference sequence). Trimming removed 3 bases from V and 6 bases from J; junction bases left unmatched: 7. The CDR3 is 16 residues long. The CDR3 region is CATSRDRGNKDEKLFF. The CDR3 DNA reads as TGTGCCACCAGCAGGGACAGGGGGAACAAAGATGAAAAACTGTTTTTT.

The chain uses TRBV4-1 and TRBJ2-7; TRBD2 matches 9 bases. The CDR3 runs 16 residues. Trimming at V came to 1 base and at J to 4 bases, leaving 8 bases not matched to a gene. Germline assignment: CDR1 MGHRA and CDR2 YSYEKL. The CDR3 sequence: CASSQGWGGGAYEQYF. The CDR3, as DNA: TGCGCCAGCAGCCAAGGATGGGGCGGGGGGGCGTACGAGCAGTACTTC.